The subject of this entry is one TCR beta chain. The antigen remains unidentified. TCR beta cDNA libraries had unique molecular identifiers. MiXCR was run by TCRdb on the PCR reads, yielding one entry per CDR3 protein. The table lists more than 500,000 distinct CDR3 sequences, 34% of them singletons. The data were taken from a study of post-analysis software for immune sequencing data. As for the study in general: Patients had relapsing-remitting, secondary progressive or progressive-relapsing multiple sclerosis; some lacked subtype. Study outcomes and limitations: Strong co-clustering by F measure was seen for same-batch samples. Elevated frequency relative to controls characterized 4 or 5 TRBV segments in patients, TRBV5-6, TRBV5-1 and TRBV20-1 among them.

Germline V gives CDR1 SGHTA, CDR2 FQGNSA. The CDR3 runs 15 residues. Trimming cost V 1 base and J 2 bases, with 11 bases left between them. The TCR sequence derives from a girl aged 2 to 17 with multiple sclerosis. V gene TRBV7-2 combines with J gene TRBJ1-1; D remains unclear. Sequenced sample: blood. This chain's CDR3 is CASSLGSVVNTEAFF. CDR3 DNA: TGTGCCAGCAGCTTAGGATCGGTAGTTAACACTGAAGCTTTCTTT.